The entry below describes one T cell receptor (beta chain). The sample is drawn from a study of T cell changes during pregnancy in multiple sclerosis. The CDR3 contains 15 residues. The junction had 7 bases not matched to a gene; V was cut back by 5 bases and J by 1 base. Germline CDR1 is SGHAT and CDR2 is FQNNGV. Profiling relied on immunoSEQ multiplex PCR, and the TCRdb table lists in-frame clones only, not all of them. Among around 40,000 clones listed, roughly nine tenths were seen once. Material: CD4+ T cells from peripheral blood mononuclear cells, obtained in the first trimester of pregnancy. The source of this sequence is a female donor in good health, enrolled as a control in a pregnancy study. The chain has TRBV11-2 and TRBJ1-1; TRBD1 matches at 7 bases. The CDR3 sequence: CASSPPQGWNTEAFF. As DNA, the CDR3 is TGTGCCAGCAGCCCACCACAGGGGTGGAACACTGAAGCTTTCTTT.